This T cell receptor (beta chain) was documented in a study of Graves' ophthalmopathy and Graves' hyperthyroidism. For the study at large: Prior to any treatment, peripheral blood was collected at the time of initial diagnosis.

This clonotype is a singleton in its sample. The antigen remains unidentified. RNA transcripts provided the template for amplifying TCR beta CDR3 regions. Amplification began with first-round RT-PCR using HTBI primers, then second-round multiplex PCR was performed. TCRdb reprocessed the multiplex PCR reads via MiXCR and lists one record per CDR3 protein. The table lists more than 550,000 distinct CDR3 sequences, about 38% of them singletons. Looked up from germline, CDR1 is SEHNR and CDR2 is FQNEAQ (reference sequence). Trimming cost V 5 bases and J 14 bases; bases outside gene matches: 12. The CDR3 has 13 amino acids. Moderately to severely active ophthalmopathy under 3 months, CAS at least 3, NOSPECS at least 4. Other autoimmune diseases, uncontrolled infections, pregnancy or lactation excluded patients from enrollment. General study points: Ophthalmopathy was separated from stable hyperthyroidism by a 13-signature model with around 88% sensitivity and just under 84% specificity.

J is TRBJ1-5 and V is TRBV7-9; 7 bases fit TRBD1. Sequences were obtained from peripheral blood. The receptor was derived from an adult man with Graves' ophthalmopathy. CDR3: CASSGDSAAYEHF. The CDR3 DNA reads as TGTGCCAGCAGCGGGGACAGCGCAGCCTACGAGCATTTT. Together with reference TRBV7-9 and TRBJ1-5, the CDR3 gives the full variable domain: DTGVSQNPRHKITKRGQNVTFRCDPISEHNRLYWYRQTLGQGPEFLTYFQNEAQLEKSRLLSDRFSAERPKGSFSTLEIQRTEQGDSAMYLCASSGDSAAYEHFGDGTRLSIL.